The sequence of this TCR beta chain was determined in a study of blood T cell repertoires in COVID-19. Looking at the study overall: The samples span acute and convalescent COVID-19 from the United States, Italy and Spain. Sources were T cells, B-cell-depleted T cells, or PBMCs; the material itself was cDNA or gDNA.

Sequenced by immunoSEQ multiplex PCR; TCRdb stores in-frame clones only, minus some. The table records about 300,000 clones, roughly 91% of them present only once. This clonotype was obtained from a man aged 40-49 years with acute or convalescent COVID-19. Source material: peripheral blood.

The CDR3 sequence is CASGFRGWGVISGNTIYF. The DNA for the CDR3 is TGTGCTAGTGGTTTCCGAGGGTGGGGGGTCATCTCTGGAAACACCATATATTTT. The V gene is TRBV12-5, the J gene TRBJ1-3; D may be TRBD1 (5 bases). Looked up from germline, CDR1 is LGHNT and CDR2 is FRNRAP. CDR3 length: 18 amino acids. Trimming cost V 3 bases and J 0 bases, with 18 bases left between them.